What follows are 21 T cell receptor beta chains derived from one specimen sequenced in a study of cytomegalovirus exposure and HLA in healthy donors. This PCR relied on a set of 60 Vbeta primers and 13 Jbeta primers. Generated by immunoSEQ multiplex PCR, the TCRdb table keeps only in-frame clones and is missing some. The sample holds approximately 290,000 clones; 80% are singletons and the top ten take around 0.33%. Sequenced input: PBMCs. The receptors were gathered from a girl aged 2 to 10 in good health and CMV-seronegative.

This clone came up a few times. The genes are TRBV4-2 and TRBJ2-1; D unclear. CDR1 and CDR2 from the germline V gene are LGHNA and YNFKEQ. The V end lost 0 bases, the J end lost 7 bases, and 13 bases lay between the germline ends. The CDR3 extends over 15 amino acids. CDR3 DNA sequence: TGTGCCAGCAGCCAAGATAACCTACCAAAAAATGAGCAGTTCTTC. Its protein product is CASSQDNLPKNEQFF.

CDR3 coding DNA: TGTGCCAGCAGCCCCTCCCGGGACAGGGCAGGCGAGCAGTACTTC. Translation gives CASSPSRDRAGEQYF. The chain joins TRBV11-1 to TRBJ2-7; 9 bases are shared with TRBD1. The CDR3 covers 15 residues. Losses at the gene ends were 5 bases for V and 6 bases for J; bases not matched to a gene: 11. Germline V lookup: CDR1 SGHAT, CDR2 FQDESV (reference sequence).

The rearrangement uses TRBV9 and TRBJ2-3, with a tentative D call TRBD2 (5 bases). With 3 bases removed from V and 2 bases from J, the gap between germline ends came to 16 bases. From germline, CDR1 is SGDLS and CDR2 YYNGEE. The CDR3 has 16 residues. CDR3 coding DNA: TGTGCCAGCAGCGATGGTGAAGCGGACTCCACAGATACGCAGTATTTT. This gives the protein CASSDGEADSTDTQYF.

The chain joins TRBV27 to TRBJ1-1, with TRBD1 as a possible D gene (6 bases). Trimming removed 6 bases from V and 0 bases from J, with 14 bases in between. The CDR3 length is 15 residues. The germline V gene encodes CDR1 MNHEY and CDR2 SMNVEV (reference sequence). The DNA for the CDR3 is TGTGCCAGCAGCCACAACAGGGTTATGAACACTGAAGCTTTCTTT. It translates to CASSHNRVMNTEAFF.

DNA of the CDR3: TGTGCCAGCAGCTTAGGGCAGGGGGGATCCTACGAGCAGTACTTC. Protein sequence: CASSLGQGGSYEQYF. The chain uses TRBV7-6 and TRBJ2-7; D may be TRBD1 (7 bases). V gave up 1 base and J gave up 1 base, with 11 bases separating them. Germline V gene sequence: CDR1 SGHVS, CDR2 FNYEAQ. This CDR3 spans 15 amino acids.

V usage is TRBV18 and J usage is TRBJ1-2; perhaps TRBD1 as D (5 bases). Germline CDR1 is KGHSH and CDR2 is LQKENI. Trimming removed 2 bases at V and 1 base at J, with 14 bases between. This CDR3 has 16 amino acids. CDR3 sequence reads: CASSPAGRVDNYGYTF. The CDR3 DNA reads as TGTGCCAGCTCACCAGCAGGGAGGGTTGATAACTATGGCTACACCTTC. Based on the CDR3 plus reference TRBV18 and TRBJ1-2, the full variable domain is NAGVMQNPRHLVRRRGQEARLRCSPMKGHSHVYWYRQLPEEGLKFMVYLQKENIIDESGMPKERFSAEFPKEGPSILRIQQVVRGDSAAYFCASSPAGRVDNYGYTFGSGTRLTVV.

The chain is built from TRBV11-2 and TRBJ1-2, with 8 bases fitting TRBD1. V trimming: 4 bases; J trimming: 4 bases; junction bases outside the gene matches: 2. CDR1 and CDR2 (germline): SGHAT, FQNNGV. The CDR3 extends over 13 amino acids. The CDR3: CASSSGQGYGYTF. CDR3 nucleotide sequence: TGTGCCAGCAGCTCAGGACAGGGCTATGGCTACACCTTC.

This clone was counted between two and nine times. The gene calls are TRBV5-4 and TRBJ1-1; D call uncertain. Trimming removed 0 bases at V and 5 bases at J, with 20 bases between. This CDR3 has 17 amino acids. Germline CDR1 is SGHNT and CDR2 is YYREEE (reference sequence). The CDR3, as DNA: TGTGCCAGCAGCTTGGCCTTTCGCACCGTGCGAATTACTGAAGCTTTCTTT. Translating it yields CASSLAFRTVRITEAFF.

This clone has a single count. The CDR3 DNA reads as TGTGCCAGCAGCCCGGGGACAGGGCGGTGGAACGAGCAGTACTTC. The encoded protein is CASSPGTGRWNEQYF. The chain links TRBV7-9 to TRBJ2-7, with TRBD1 matching over 9 bases. CDR1 and CDR2 from the germline V gene are SEHNR and FQNEAQ (reference sequence). With V trimmed by 5 bases and J by 5 bases, 10 bases remained unmatched. This CDR3 region has 15 residues.

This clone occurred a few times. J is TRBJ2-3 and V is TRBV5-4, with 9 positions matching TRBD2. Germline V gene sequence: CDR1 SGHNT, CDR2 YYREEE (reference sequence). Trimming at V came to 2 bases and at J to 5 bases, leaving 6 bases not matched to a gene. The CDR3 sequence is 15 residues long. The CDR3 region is CASSFRRGGEDTQYF. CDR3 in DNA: TGTGCCAGCAGCTTCCGGCGGGGGGGCGAAGATACGCAGTATTTT.

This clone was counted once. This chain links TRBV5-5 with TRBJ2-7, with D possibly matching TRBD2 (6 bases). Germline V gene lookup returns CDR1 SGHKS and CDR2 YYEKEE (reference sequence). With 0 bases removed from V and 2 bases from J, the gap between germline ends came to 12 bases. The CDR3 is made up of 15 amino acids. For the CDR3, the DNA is TGTGCCAGCAGCTTGGTGGAGGGGCTTGCCTACGAGCAGTACTTC. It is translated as CASSLVEGLAYEQYF. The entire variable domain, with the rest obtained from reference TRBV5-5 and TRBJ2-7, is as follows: DAGVTQSPTHLIKTRGQQVTLRCSPISGHKSVSWYQQVLGQGPQFIFQYYEKEERGRGNFPDRFSARQFPNYSSELNVNALLLGDSALYLCASSLVEGLAYEQYFGPGTRLTVT.

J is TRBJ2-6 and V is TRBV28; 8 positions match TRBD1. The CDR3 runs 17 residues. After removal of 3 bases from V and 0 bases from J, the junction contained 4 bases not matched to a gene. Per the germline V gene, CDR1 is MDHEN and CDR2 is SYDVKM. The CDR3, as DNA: TGTGCCAGCAGTTTGACAGGGGCTCTCTCTGGGGCCAACGTCCTGACTTTC. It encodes CASSLTGALSGANVLTF.

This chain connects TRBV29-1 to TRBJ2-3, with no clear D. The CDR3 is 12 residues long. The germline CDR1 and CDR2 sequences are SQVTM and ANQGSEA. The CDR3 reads CITEVAADTQYF. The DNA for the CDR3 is TGCATAACCGAGGTAGCAGCGGATACGCAGTATTTT.

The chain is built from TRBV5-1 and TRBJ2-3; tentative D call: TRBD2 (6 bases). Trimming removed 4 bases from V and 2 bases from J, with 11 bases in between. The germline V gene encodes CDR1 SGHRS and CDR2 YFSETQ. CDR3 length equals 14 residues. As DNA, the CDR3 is TGCGCCAGCAGCCCCCGGACTAACACAGATACGCAGTATTTT. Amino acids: CASSPRTNTDTQYF.

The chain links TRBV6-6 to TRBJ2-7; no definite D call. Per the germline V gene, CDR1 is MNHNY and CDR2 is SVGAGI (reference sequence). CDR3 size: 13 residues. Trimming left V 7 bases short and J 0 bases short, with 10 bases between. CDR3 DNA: TGTGCCAGCAAATTTCACTACTCCTACGAGCAGTACTTC. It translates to CASKFHYSYEQYF.

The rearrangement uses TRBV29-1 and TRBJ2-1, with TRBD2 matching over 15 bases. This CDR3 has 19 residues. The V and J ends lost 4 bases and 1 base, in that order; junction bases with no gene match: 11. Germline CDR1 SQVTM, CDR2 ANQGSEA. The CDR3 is CSVAPFRGTSGRSYNEQFF. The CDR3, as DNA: TGCAGCGTTGCCCCATTCCGGGGGACTAGCGGGAGGTCCTACAATGAGCAGTTCTTC.

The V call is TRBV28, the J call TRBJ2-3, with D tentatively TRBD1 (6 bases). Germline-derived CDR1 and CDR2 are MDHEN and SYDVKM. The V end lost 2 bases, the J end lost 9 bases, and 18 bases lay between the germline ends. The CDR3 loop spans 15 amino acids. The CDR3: CASSLRRRDTRTQYF. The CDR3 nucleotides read TGTGCCAGCAGTTTACGCCGACGGGACACAAGGACGCAGTATTTT.

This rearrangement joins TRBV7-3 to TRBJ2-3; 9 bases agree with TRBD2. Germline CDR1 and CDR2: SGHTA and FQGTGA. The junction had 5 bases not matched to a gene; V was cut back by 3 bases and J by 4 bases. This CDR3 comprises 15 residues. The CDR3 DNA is TGTGCCAGCAGCTTTCTAGCGGGGAGCGCAGATACGCAGTATTTT. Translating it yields CASSFLAGSADTQYF.

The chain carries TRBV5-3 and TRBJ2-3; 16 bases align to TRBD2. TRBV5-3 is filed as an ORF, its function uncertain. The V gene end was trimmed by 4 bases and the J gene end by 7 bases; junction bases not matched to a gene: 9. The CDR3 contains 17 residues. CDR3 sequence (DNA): TGTGCCAGAAGCGTTTCCGGGACTAGCGGGGGGGCAAATACGCAGTATTTT. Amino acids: CARSVSGTSGGANTQYF.

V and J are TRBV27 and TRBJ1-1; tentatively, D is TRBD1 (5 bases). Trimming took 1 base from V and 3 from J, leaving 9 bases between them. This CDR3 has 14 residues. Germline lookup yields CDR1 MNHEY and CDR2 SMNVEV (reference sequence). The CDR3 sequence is CASSLWKGYTEAFF. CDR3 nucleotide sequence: TGTGCCAGCAGTTTATGGAAGGGGTACACTGAAGCTTTCTTT.

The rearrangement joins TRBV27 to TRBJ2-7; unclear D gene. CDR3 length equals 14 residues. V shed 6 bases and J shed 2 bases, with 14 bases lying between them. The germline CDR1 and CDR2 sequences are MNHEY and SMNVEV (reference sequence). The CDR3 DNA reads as TGTGCCAGCAGCGCACAGAGACGACCCTACGAGCAGTACTTC. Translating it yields CASSAQRRPYEQYF.